The text below deals with one T cell receptor beta chain. No antigen is known for it. Germline trimming cut 1 base from V and 4 bases from J; bases unmatched to any gene: 9. There are 17 residues in the CDR3. In germline, CDR1 is SGHTA, CDR2 FQGNSA. The assay was immunoSEQ multiplex PCR, and TCRdb's table has in-frame clones only and misses some. The repertoire holds tens of thousands of clones, almost 95% seen once, with 0.38% in the top ten. The sample originates from a study of graft-versus-host responses after intestinal transplantation. Study context: Induction with anti-thymocyte globulin, then tacrolimus and steroids for roughly three years, was given to all recipients.

Whole-study findings and limits: The presence of high graft-versus-host to host-versus-graft clonal ratios in allografts characterized patients with graft-donor T cell macrochimerism.

The sequencing here drew on unstimulated CD4+ T cells sorted from spleen or lymph node cells, taken before transplant. V and J are TRBV7-2 and TRBJ1-4; TRBD1 aligns across 7 bases. The TCR comes from a human donor who was the organ donor for an intestinal transplant. The DNA for the CDR3 is TGTGCCAGCAGCTTAGTTCAGTGGCGACAGGGTAATGAAAAACTGTTTTTT. Translating it yields CASSLVQWRQGNEKLFF.